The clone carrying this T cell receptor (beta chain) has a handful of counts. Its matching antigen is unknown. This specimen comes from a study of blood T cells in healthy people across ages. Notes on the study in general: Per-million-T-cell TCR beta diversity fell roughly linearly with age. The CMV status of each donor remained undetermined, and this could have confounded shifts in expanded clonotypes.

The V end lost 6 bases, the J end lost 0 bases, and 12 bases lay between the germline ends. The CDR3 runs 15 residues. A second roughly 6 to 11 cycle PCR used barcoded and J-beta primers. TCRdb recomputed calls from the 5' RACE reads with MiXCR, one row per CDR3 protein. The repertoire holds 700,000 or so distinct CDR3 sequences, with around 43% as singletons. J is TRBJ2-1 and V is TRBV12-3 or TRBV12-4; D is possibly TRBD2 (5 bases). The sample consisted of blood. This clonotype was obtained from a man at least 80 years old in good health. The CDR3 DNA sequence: TGTGCCAGCAGGCCCGAAGGGAGCTCCTACAATGAGCAGTTCTTC. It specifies CASRPEGSSYNEQFF.